This entry describes one T cell receptor (beta chain). This specimen comes from a study of T cell changes during pregnancy in multiple sclerosis. This CDR3 comprises 16 residues. Trimming removed 0 bases from V and 1 base from J; junction bases left unmatched: 4. The germline CDR1 and CDR2 sequences are SGHTS and YDEGEE. Some clones are missing from TCRdb's copy, which holds only in-frame ones; the method was immunoSEQ multiplex PCR. The sample holds about 70,000 clones; about 90% are singletons and the top ten take 0.29%. This receptor was taken from a female donor with multiple sclerosis, enrolled in a pregnancy study. The chain has TRBV5-8 and TRBJ1-1, with TRBD1 matching over 9 bases. Sequencing was performed on CD4+ T cells from peripheral blood mononuclear cells, taken after pregnancy. CDR3 region: CASSLELGQGNTEAFF. The CDR3 bases are TGTGCCAGCAGCTTGGAGCTGGGACAGGGGAACACTGAAGCTTTCTTT. Drawing the rest from reference TRBV5-8 and TRBJ1-1, the complete variable domain is EAGVTQSPTHLIKTRGQQATLRCSPISGHTSVYWYQQALGLGLQFLLWYDEGEERNRGNFPPRFSGRQFPNYSSELNVNALELEDSALYLCASSLELGQGNTEAFFGQGTRLTVV.